Below, 25 T cell receptor beta chains from the same sample are listed, as sequenced in a study of identical twins. TCRdb fed the 5' RACE reads into MiXCR, producing one record per CDR3 protein. The profile covers approximately 300,000 distinct CDR3 sequences, with roughly 10% appearing a single time and approximately 6.5% taken by the ten largest. The same data also went into a second study, on yellow fever vaccine responses in identical twins.

Input material: CD8+ T cells sorted from blood. The receptors were gathered from a woman between 18 and 29 years old in good health.

This clonotype was seen more than once but under ten times. The chain employs TRBV7-3 and TRBJ1-1; 7 bases match TRBD1. Germline V CDR1 and CDR2: SGHTA, FQGTGA. V lost 3 bases and J lost 11; bases outside the gene matches: 9. CDR3 length equals 13 residues. CDR3 bases: TGTGCCAGCAGCTTGCGTCAGGGGGGAGAGGCTTTCTTT. Residues: CASSLRQGGEAFF.

The V gene is TRBV27, the J gene TRBJ2-5; D perhaps matches TRBD1 (6 bases). The CDR3 has 15 residues. V gave up 1 base and J gave up 7 bases, with 16 bases separating them. Germline CDR1 is MNHEY and CDR2 is SMNVEV (reference sequence). CDR3 bases: TGTGCCAGCAGTTTATATCCCCCAACAGGGCTGACCCAGTACTTC. Its translation: CASSLYPPTGLTQYF.

This clonotype was recorded a few times. The rearrangement joins TRBV6-1 to TRBJ2-1, with D possibly TRBD1 on 6 matching bases. Trimming cost V 6 bases and J 6 bases, with 15 bases left between them. This CDR3 region has 14 residues. From germline, CDR1 is MNHNS and CDR2 SASEGT. The CDR3 nucleotides read TGTGCCAGCAGCCCCCTAACAGGGAGCAATGAGCAGTTCTTC. As protein: CASSPLTGSNEQFF.

This clonotype showed up many times. This chain links TRBV27 with TRBJ2-1; TRBD2 matches at 12 bases. The CDR3 extends over 19 amino acids. The germline CDR1 and CDR2 sequences are MNHEY and SMNVEV (reference sequence). Trimming cost V 3 bases and J 0 bases; bases outside gene matches: 9. The CDR3 region has the DNA TGTGCCAGCAGTTTTACCGACGAGACTAGCGGGGGCTCCTACAATGAGCAGTTCTTC. This translates into CASSFTDETSGGSYNEQFF.

This clonotype occurred a few times. This rearrangement joins TRBV29-1 to TRBJ2-3, with D perhaps being TRBD1 or TRBD2 (5 bases each). V lost 6 bases and J 2 bases, leaving 9 bases between the germline ends. This CDR3 comprises 12 residues. The germline gives CDR1 SQVTM, CDR2 ANQGSEA. CDR3 region: CSVGEHTDTQYF. Written as DNA, the CDR3 is TGCAGCGTGGGGGAACACACAGATACGCAGTATTTT.

The chain has TRBV27 and TRBJ2-2; D possibly corresponds to TRBD1 (7 bases). Germline V gene data show CDR1 as MNHEY and CDR2 as SMNVEV (reference sequence). Trimming removed 6 bases from V and 5 bases from J, with 16 bases in between. This CDR3 has 15 residues. The CDR3 region is CASRTRDSSTGELFF. CDR3 coding DNA: TGTGCCAGCAGGACTAGGGACAGTTCGACCGGGGAGCTGTTTTTT.

With respect to this clonotype: With a much larger clone just one base away, this may be a read error. The chain combines TRBV4-1 with TRBJ2-7; 7 bases match TRBD1. The germline V gene encodes CDR1 MGHRA and CDR2 YSYEKL. The CDR3 is 13 residues long. CDR3 nucleotide sequence: TGCGCCAGAAGCCAAGTCAGGGGGTACGAGCAGTACTTC. This codes for CARSQVRGYEQYF.

The chain employs TRBV4-1 and TRBJ2-7; 8 bases line up with TRBD2. The CDR3 extends over 14 amino acids. V shed 1 base and J 6 bases; nucleotides not matched to a gene: 5. In germline, CDR1 is MGHRA, CDR2 YSYEKL. DNA for the CDR3: TGCGCCAGCAGCCAAGGCCTAGCGGGTCGCGAGCAGTACTTC. It specifies CASSQGLAGREQYF.

The rearrangement joins TRBV29-1 to TRBJ1-1; D gene unclear. The V end was cut by 0 bases, the J end by 7 bases, with 9 bases between. Germline CDR1 and CDR2: SQVTM and ANQGSEA. The CDR3 spans 12 residues. The DNA for the CDR3 is TGCAGCGTTGAAGACCAGACCATTGAAGCTTTCTTT. Translation: CSVEDQTIEAFF.

This clonotype was seen at least ten times. The chain has TRBV3-1 and TRBJ2-7, with a tentative D call TRBD2 (7 bases). CDR1 is LGHDT, CDR2 YNNKEL, per germline (reference sequence). CDR3 length: 16 amino acids. V lost 0 bases and J lost 6, with 18 bases in between. CDR3 DNA: TGTGCCAGCAGCCAAGATGGAACGGGGGGCGCCGGCGAGCAGTACTTC. Residues: CASSQDGTGGAGEQYF.

This clonotype has a count of ten or more. This sequence joins TRBV4-2 and TRBJ2-3, with TRBD2 identical over 9 bases. Trimming took 1 base from V and 2 from J; bases not matched to a gene: 10. This CDR3 spans 18 amino acids. CDR1 and CDR2 from the germline V gene are LGHNA and YNFKEQ. Written as DNA, the CDR3 is TGTGCCAGCAGCCAAGGCGGGGGGGCCATAAGTCACACAGATACGCAGTATTTT. Translating it yields CASSQGGGAISHTDTQYF.

This chain uses TRBV20-1 with TRBJ2-7; D assignment may be TRBD1 or TRBD2 (5 bases each). CDR1 and CDR2 from the germline V gene are DFQATT and SNEGSKA (reference sequence). Trimming took off 2 bases at V and 0 bases at J, with 14 bases between the two ends. The CDR3 runs to 15 residues. The CDR3 reads CSARPLRGSSYEQYF. The CDR3, as DNA: TGCAGTGCTAGACCTCTACGGGGCAGCTCCTACGAGCAGTACTTC.

At least ten counts were recorded for this clonotype. The chain combines TRBV20-1 with TRBJ2-1; no definite D call. This CDR3 contains 14 residues. V lost 3 bases and J 7 bases, leaving 16 bases between the germline ends. From germline, CDR1 is DFQATT and CDR2 SNEGSKA (reference sequence). CDR3 in DNA: TGCAGTGCTAGCGAGACTTTCGGCGATAATGAGCAGTTCTTC. It specifies CSASETFGDNEQFF.

The table lists this clonotype with many counts. The V gene is TRBV28, the J gene TRBJ2-7, with TRBD1 matching over 7 bases. This CDR3 comprises 15 residues. The V gene's germline CDR1 is MDHEN and CDR2 SYDVKM. The ends lost 3 bases at V and 0 bases at J; junction bases unmatched: 5. The CDR3, as DNA: TGTGCCAGCAGTTTCCCGGGACAGCCCTCCTACGAGCAGTACTTC. Its translation: CASSFPGQPSYEQYF.

This clonotype came up a few times. This chain uses TRBV6-2 or TRBV6-3 with TRBJ2-7; TRBD1 matches at 8 bases. The V segment lost 6 bases and the J segment 2 bases; nucleotides outside the gene matches: 6. The CDR3 consists of 14 residues. Per the germline V gene, CDR1 is MNHEY and CDR2 is SVGEGT. The CDR3 region has the DNA TGTGCCAGCAGAACCGGGACAGGACCCTACGAGCAGTACTTC. Protein: CASRTGTGPYEQYF.

Only one count was recorded for this clonotype. The final CDR3 position lacks the conserved phenylalanine or tryptophan, pointing to a likely read error. The chain joins TRBV5-1 to TRBJ2-7; 8 nucleotides match TRBD1. The trim removed 4 bases at V and 7 bases at J, leaving 13 bases unmatched. From germline, CDR1 is SGHRS and CDR2 YFSETQ. The CDR3 length is 15 residues. In DNA form, the CDR3 reads TGCGCCAGCAGCGCATGGACAGGGCTCAAGGTGGAGCAGTACCTC. Residues: CASSAWTGLKVEQYL.

This clonotype was detected ten times or more. J is TRBJ2-1 and V is TRBV29-1; D uncertain. Per the germline V gene, CDR1 is SQVTM and CDR2 is ANQGSEA. V dropped 6 bases and J dropped 2 bases, with 8 bases sitting between them. The CDR3 is 12 amino acids. The CDR3 DNA is TGCAGCGTCCGGACGGCCTACAATGAGCAGTTCTTC. Amino acid sequence: CSVRTAYNEQFF.

The chain has TRBV6-4 and TRBJ1-5; D perhaps matches TRBD1 (5 bases). V was shortened by 2 bases and J by 0 bases, with 29 bases between the two germline ends. Germline V gene data show CDR1 as MRHNA and CDR2 as SNTAGT. The CDR3 has 22 residues. The CDR3 region is CASSDRGRRRPPGSYSNQPQHF. CDR3 sequence (DNA): TGTGCCAGCAGTGACAGGGGAAGGCGGAGGCCCCCCGGCTCTTATAGCAATCAGCCCCAGCATTTT.

In this sample, this clonotype turned up many times. V usage is TRBV29-1 and J usage is TRBJ1-1; D gene unclear. The CDR3 sequence is 11 residues long. Trimming removed 7 bases from V and 0 bases from J, with 6 bases in between. CDR1 is SQVTM and CDR2 is ANQGSEA in the germline V gene. DNA for the CDR3: TGCAGCGCAAGGGTGAACACTGAAGCTTTCTTT. Translating gives CSARVNTEAFF.

The CDR3 is CSARDTGAHNQPQHF. The CDR3 region has the DNA TGCAGTGCTAGAGATACAGGGGCCCACAATCAGCCCCAGCATTTT. The chain is built from TRBV20-1 and TRBJ1-5, with 7 positions matching TRBD1. Germline CDR1 and CDR2: DFQATT and SNEGSKA (reference sequence). The V and J ends lost 0 bases and 3 bases, in that order; junction bases with no gene match: 5. The CDR3 has 15 amino acids.

This clonotype was observed many times. J is TRBJ2-1 and V is TRBV6-5; D perhaps matches TRBD2 (5 bases). Germline lookup yields CDR1 MNHEY and CDR2 SVGAGI. The CDR3 has 15 amino acids. V lost 5 bases and J lost 7, with 18 bases in between. CDR3 protein: CASSHSGPSGNEQFF. The CDR3 DNA reads as TGTGCCAGCAGTCATTCGGGCCCCTCGGGAAATGAGCAGTTCTTC.

This clonotype turned up a few times. The CDR3 reads CASSEREAPDTQYF. The CDR3 DNA reads TGTGCCAGCAGTGAGCGGGAGGCCCCAGATACGCAGTATTTT. The V call is TRBV6-4, the J call TRBJ2-3; 8 nucleotides align to TRBD2. The CDR3 has 14 amino acids. V gave up 3 bases and J gave up 4 bases; unmatched junction bases: 3. The germline V gene has CDR1 MRHNA and CDR2 SNTAGT.

This rearrangement joins TRBV12-3 or TRBV12-4 to TRBJ1-1; D perhaps matches TRBD1 (5 bases). This CDR3 contains 13 residues. V lost 7 bases and J lost 1, with 10 bases in between. This CDR3 is CASTEGTNTEAFF. The CDR3 coding sequence is TGTGCCAGCACGGAGGGGACGAACACTGAAGCTTTCTTT.

This clonotype was counted a single time. The chain recombines TRBV11-2 with TRBJ2-3; no clear D. V lost 6 bases and J lost 5, with 3 bases in between. CDR1 and CDR2 (germline): SGHAT, FQNNGV. The CDR3 contains 10 residues. CDR3 nucleotide sequence: TGTGCCAGCAGGGAAGATACGCAGTATTTT. It encodes CASREDTQYF.

This clonotype occurred many times. The gene calls are TRBV5-1 and TRBJ1-4; D call uncertain. The CDR3 spans 14 residues. The V and J ends lost 0 bases and 5 bases respectively, with 8 bases between them. Germline V gene lookup returns CDR1 SGHRS and CDR2 YFSETQ. The CDR3 sequence: CASSLDLDNEKLFF. CDR3 in DNA: TGCGCCAGCAGCTTGGATCTTGACAATGAAAAACTGTTTTTT.